These T cell receptor beta chains were read from a single sample in a study of T cells in Graves' hyperthyroidism and ophthalmopathy. TCRdb used MiXCR to reprocess the multiplex PCR reads, holding one entry per CDR3 protein. The sample has about 270,000 distinct CDR3 sequences, around 25% seen once. The source material was blood. The receptors come from a man aged 35 to 55 with Graves' hyperthyroidism that later progressed to Graves' ophthalmopathy. Each CDR3 is given with its conserved first and last residue. D genes are given only for firm matches. Expanded clones get a size class; other rows say once, few or many, or leave the size out.

CDR3nt	CDR3aa	v_gene	d_gene	j_gene	abundance
TGTGCCAGCAGCGCAGGGACAGGGGGCGTGGAGACCCAGTACTTC	CASSAGTGGVETQYF	TRBV11-2	TRBD1	TRBJ2-5	NA
TGTGCCAGTAGTATAGCAGCGAAGGCAGGCGAGCAGTACTTC	CASSIAAKAGEQYF	TRBV19	NA	TRBJ2-7	many
TGTGCCAGCAGCCAAGTCAGGATGTCTAGCACTGAAGCTTTCTTT	CASSQVRMSSTEAFF	TRBV14	NA	TRBJ1-1	many
TGTGCCAGCAGCGGGGGGAGACAAGAGACCCAGTACTTC	CASSGGRQETQYF	TRBV2	TRBD2	TRBJ2-5	few
TGTGCCAGCAGTTCCGGGACAGGGGGCAGGAATCAGCCCCAGCATTTT	CASSSGTGGRNQPQHF	TRBV6-2/TRBV6-3	TRBD1	TRBJ1-5	few
TGTGCCTGGAGTGTACTTTTAGGAGGGGCTGGGGCCAACGTCCTGACTTTC	CAWSVLLGGAGANVLTF	TRBV30	NA	TRBJ2-6	NA
TGTGCCAGCAGCGCGCGTAGAAACACTGAAGCTTTCTTT	CASSARRNTEAFF	TRBV6-5	NA	TRBJ1-1	many
TGTGCCTGGAGCAAACTCTTGAATCAGCCCCAGCATTTT	CAWSKLLNQPQHF	TRBV30	NA	TRBJ1-5	many
TGTGCCAGCAACGGCGAAAGACATCTCGGGGCCTATGGCTACACCTTC	CASNGERHLGAYGYTF	TRBV28	NA	TRBJ1-2	many
TGTGCCAGTACGAGAACAGGGGTTCAGCCCCAGCATTTT	CASTRTGVQPQHF	TRBV19	TRBD1	TRBJ1-5	NA
TGTGCCATCAGTTTCAGGGATAGCTACACCTTC	CAISFRDSYTF	TRBV10-3	NA	TRBJ1-2	NA
TGTGCCACCAGCTTAGAAGGTACAGGGATGGTGAACACTGAAGCTTTCTTT	CATSLEGTGMVNTEAFF	TRBV13	NA	TRBJ1-1	NA
TGTGCCATCAGTGAAACGGTGAATCAGCCCCAGCATTTT	CAISETVNQPQHF	TRBV10-3	NA	TRBJ1-5	NA
TGCAGCGTGCTACCTGGGGAGACCCAGTACTTC	CSVLPGETQYF	TRBV29-1	NA	TRBJ2-5	many
TGTGCCAGCTCCGAGACAGTGTACCAAGAGACCCAGTACTTC	CASSETVYQETQYF	TRBV27	NA	TRBJ2-5	many
TGCAGCGTTGGGGTGGGGGACAGATTTAGCTACACCTTC	CSVGVGDRFSYTF	TRBV29-1	TRBD1	TRBJ1-2	many
TGCAGTGCTCGGCCTCAGTACAGGGCTAATTGGAGTGGCTACACCTTC	CSARPQYRANWSGYTF	TRBV20-1	NA	TRBJ1-2	NA
TGTGCCAGCAGCTTAGCTTGGACCGGGGAGCTGTTTTTT	CASSLAWTGELFF	TRBV11-2	NA	TRBJ2-2	many
TGTGCCAGCAGTCCCGAAGGGAATAATTCACCCCTCCACTTT	CASSPEGNNSPLHF	TRBV6-1	NA	TRBJ1-6	few
TGTGCCAGCAGATCAACGGCGAACACTGAAGCTTTCTTT	CASRSTANTEAFF	TRBV11-3	NA	TRBJ1-1	many
TGCAGTGCCCAGAGACAGGGCCTAGACTACGAGCAGTACTTC	CSAQRQGLDYEQYF	TRBV20-1	TRBD1	TRBJ2-7	NA
TGTGCCAGCAGTTTACCGACGGGCACTGAAGCTTTCTTT	CASSLPTGTEAFF	TRBV12-3/TRBV12-4	NA	TRBJ1-1	once
TGTGCCAGCAGTGACCAGGAATACACCGGGGAGCTGTTTTTT	CASSDQEYTGELFF	TRBV2	NA	TRBJ2-2	many
TGTGCCAGCTCACCAGGAGGGGACGAGCAGTACTTC	CASSPGGDEQYF	TRBV18	NA	TRBJ2-7	many
TGTGCCAGCAGGTTACTTGGAGATACGCAGTATTTT	CASRLLGDTQYF	TRBV12-3/TRBV12-4	NA	TRBJ2-3	NA
TGTGCCAGCAGCCGTGGACAGGGTAGCTATGGCTACACCTTC	CASSRGQGSYGYTF	TRBV11-3	TRBD1	TRBJ1-2	NA
TGTGCCAGCAGTTACAGGGGGCTGGCCACTGAAGCTTTCTTT	CASSYRGLATEAFF	TRBV6-5	TRBD1	TRBJ1-1	NA
TGCGCCAGCAGTCAGGGACTAGCGGGAAAAGAGACTCAGTACTTC	CASSQGLAGKETQYF	TRBV10-1	TRBD2	TRBJ2-5	many
TGTGCCAGCAGTTTTACGGGGGGGAGCTCCTACGAGCAGTACTTC	CASSFTGGSSYEQYF	TRBV28	TRBD2	TRBJ2-7	many
TGCGCCAGCAGCTTTTCCAACATTAACACTGAAGCTTTCTTT	CASSFSNINTEAFF	TRBV5-1	NA	TRBJ1-1	many
TGTGCCAGCACCGGGACCCCTGGATTCTACGAGCAGTACTTC	CASTGTPGFYEQYF	TRBV6-1	NA	TRBJ2-7	many
TGTGCCAGCAGCTTAGCGGTTGGGGCGAACTATGGCTACACCTTC	CASSLAVGANYGYTF	TRBV7-2	NA	TRBJ1-2	many
TGTGCCAGCAGAAAGACAGGGAACCACTATGGCTACACCTTC	CASRKTGNHYGYTF	TRBV6-2/TRBV6-3	TRBD1	TRBJ1-2	once
TGTGCCAGCTCACACCGGGACATCAATAGCAATCAGCCCCAGCATTTT	CASSHRDINSNQPQHF	TRBV18	NA	TRBJ1-5	many
TGTGCCAGCAATAAACTAGCGGGAGGACCCACCGGGGAGCTGTTTTTT	CASNKLAGGPTGELFF	TRBV6-1	TRBD2	TRBJ2-2	NA
TGTGCCAGTAGTTTGAGACCGACCGGCTCCTTGAGAGATACGCAGTATTTT	CASSLRPTGSLRDTQYF	TRBV19	NA	TRBJ2-3	few
TGTGCCAGCAGCCTCGGACAGGTGGACTATGGCTACACCTTC	CASSLGQVDYGYTF	TRBV12-3/TRBV12-4	TRBD1	TRBJ1-2	NA
TGTGCCTGGAGTGTCGGCAACTCTGGAAACACCATATATTTT	CAWSVGNSGNTIYF	TRBV30	NA	TRBJ1-3	many
TGCAGTGCTAGACTAGCGGACTACGAGCAGTACTTC	CSARLADYEQYF	TRBV20-1	TRBD2	TRBJ2-7	many
TGTGCCAGCAGTGAGGACGGATCCTACGAGCAGTACTTC	CASSEDGSYEQYF	TRBV6-1	NA	TRBJ2-7	once
TGCGCCAGCAGCCAAGTCCCGGGACAGGGTGGAGCCGGGGAGCTGTTTTTT	CASSQVPGQGGAGELFF	TRBV5-1	TRBD1	TRBJ2-2	many
TGTGCCAGCACCTTAGGGGTAGACATTCAGTACTTC	CASTLGVDIQYF	TRBV7-2	NA	TRBJ2-4	many
TGTGCCAGCAGTTTCCAACTAGCGGGAGGTTCAGAGACCCAGTACTTC	CASSFQLAGGSETQYF	TRBV12-3/TRBV12-4	TRBD2	TRBJ2-5	many
TGCAGTGCTACGAAGGGGTTTGACGCTGAAGCTTTCTTT	CSATKGFDAEAFF	TRBV20-1	NA	TRBJ1-1	many
TGTGCCAGCAGCTACTTGGCTTCCTCCCCCTACGAGCAGTACTTC	CASSYLASSPYEQYF	TRBV6-5	NA	TRBJ2-7	NA
TGTGCCAGCTCACCCCAAGGGCAGTACTATGGCTACACCTTC	CASSPQGQYYGYTF	TRBV18	NA	TRBJ1-2	many
TGTGCCAGCAGCTTGTCAGGGGTGAGGGACTACGAGCAGTACTTC	CASSLSGVRDYEQYF	TRBV5-5	NA	TRBJ2-7	many
TGTGCCAGTACGCAGGACAGCGCTACATACTATGGCTACACCTTC	CASTQDSATYYGYTF	TRBV19	NA	TRBJ1-2	many
TGTGCCAGCAGTGGACTGGATAATTCACCCCTCCACTTT	CASSGLDNSPLHF	TRBV12-3/TRBV12-4	NA	TRBJ1-6	many
TGTGCCAGTAGTTTGGAGGGGGCATCCTACGAGCAGTACTTC	CASSLEGASYEQYF	TRBV19	NA	TRBJ2-7	many
TGTGCCAGCAGCTTATATTTCGGGAGACGAAGGGAGACCCAGTACTTC	CASSLYFGRRRETQYF	TRBV7-2	NA	TRBJ2-5	many
TGTGCCAGCAGCTCCGCCCCTGCGACAGGGACAGATACGCAGTATTTT	CASSSAPATGTDTQYF	TRBV7-3	TRBD1	TRBJ2-3	many
TGTGCCACTCTCCCTGCCGGGACGGACACTAACTATGGCTACACCTTC	CATLPAGTDTNYGYTF	TRBV2	NA	TRBJ1-2	many
TGCGCCAGCAGCTTGCGGCCTAAAGAGACCCAGTACTTC	CASSLRPKETQYF	TRBV5-1	NA	TRBJ2-5	many
TGCGCCAGCAGCCAAGTCTCCGCGGGGAACCCAGGCTACACCTTC	CASSQVSAGNPGYTF	TRBV4-1	NA	TRBJ1-2	many
TGTGCCAGCAGTTGGGACCTAAACACCGGGGAGCTGTTTTTT	CASSWDLNTGELFF	TRBV28	NA	TRBJ2-2	NA
TGTGCCAGCAGCTTGGGTCAGTCGGAGACCCAGTACTTC	CASSLGQSETQYF	TRBV5-6	NA	TRBJ2-5	NA
TGTGCCAGCAGTTTGGAAGCGGGGGGGCGCTACGAGCAGTACTTC	CASSLEAGGRYEQYF	TRBV6-2/TRBV6-3	TRBD2	TRBJ2-7	few
TGTGCCAGCAGTCCAGGGGAGGGAGTACTTGGCTACACCTTC	CASSPGEGVLGYTF	TRBV12-3/TRBV12-4	NA	TRBJ1-2	NA